This entry lists 11 T cell receptor beta chains sequenced from one sample in a study of OX40 agonist ivuxolimab in advanced cancers. Sequenced by immunoSEQ multiplex PCR; TCRdb stores in-frame clones only, minus some. The repertoire holds 55,000 to 65,000 clones, with around 85% as singletons. The starting material was CD4+ or CD8+ T cells sorted from blood, obtained in a trial of the OX40 agonist ivuxolimab. The receptors derive from an adult with an advanced solid tumor such as melanoma, head and neck, liver or kidney cancer.

J is TRBJ2-1 and V is TRBV6-5; TRBD1 matches at 10 bases. Germline-derived CDR1 and CDR2 are MNHEY and SVGAGI. This CDR3 region has 15 residues. With V trimmed by 7 bases and J by 8 bases, 11 bases remained unmatched. CDR3: CASTDGTGDNHEQFF. CDR3 nucleotide sequence: TGTGCCAGCACAGATGGGACAGGGGATAATCATGAGCAGTTCTTC.

The chain employs TRBV5-6 and TRBJ2-7, with D maybe TRBD2 (5 bases). The V end lost 4 bases, the J end lost 2 bases, and 16 bases lay between the germline ends. This CDR3 spans 15 amino acids. In germline, CDR1 is SGHDT, CDR2 YYEEEE. CDR3: CASSLLSGLPYEQYF. The CDR3 DNA follows: TGTGCCAGCAGCCTTTTGTCAGGACTCCCCTACGAGCAGTACTTC.

The chain combines TRBV4-1 with TRBJ2-1; D tentatively fits TRBD1 or TRBD2 (5 bases each). This CDR3 comprises 13 residues. Per the germline V gene, CDR1 is MGHRA and CDR2 is YSYEKL. V lost 4 bases and J lost 5, with 9 bases in between. The CDR3 bases are TGCGCCAGCAGCCCGGGGCCGAACAATGAGCAGTTCTTC. Translated: CASSPGPNNEQFF.

This clone has only a few counts. For the CDR3, the DNA is TGTGCCAGCAAAAAAAACGGGGTCGATGAGCAGTTCTTC. This encodes CASKKNGVDEQFF. The rearrangement joins TRBV9 to TRBJ2-1; maybe TRBD2 (5 bases). This CDR3 comprises 13 residues. Germline CDR1 SGDLS, CDR2 YYNGEE. Trimming removed 6 bases at V and 8 bases at J, with 15 bases between.

The chain combines TRBV5-1 with TRBJ2-3, with TRBD2 identical over 8 bases. J was trimmed by 3 bases and V by 5 bases; bases with no gene match: 11. Germline-derived CDR1 and CDR2 are SGHRS and YFSETQ. This CDR3 is built from 16 residues. CDR3 in amino acids: CASSPGGTIHTDTQYF. CDR3 in DNA: TGCGCCAGCAGTCCGGGGGGGACCATACATACAGATACGCAGTATTTT.

V is TRBV7-9 and J is TRBJ2-2; D might be TRBD1 (6 bases). Trimming took 2 bases from V and 0 from J, leaving 7 bases between them. The CDR3 spans 15 residues. Germline values: CDR1 SEHNR, CDR2 FQNEAQ (reference sequence). CDR3 coding DNA: TGTGCCAGCAGCTTACAGGGGTCGAACACCGGGGAGCTGTTTTTT. It is translated as CASSLQGSNTGELFF.

CDR3 loop: CASSVGQRDEKLFF. As DNA, the CDR3 is TGTGCCAGCAGCGTGGGACAGAGAGATGAAAAACTGTTTTTT. The J gene is TRBJ1-4, the V gene TRBV5-5, with 7 bases matching TRBD1. The trim removed 4 bases at V and 6 bases at J, leaving 6 bases unmatched. The CDR3 covers 14 residues. Per the germline V gene, CDR1 is SGHKS and CDR2 is YYEKEE (reference sequence).

The V call is TRBV5-4, the J call TRBJ2-5; D unclear. Trimming stripped 4 bases from V and 1 base from J, with 8 bases between. This CDR3 has 13 amino acids. Germline V gene lookup returns CDR1 SGHNT and CDR2 YYREEE (reference sequence). The CDR3 sequence is CASSIRAQETQYF. The CDR3 DNA reads as TGTGCCAGCAGCATAAGAGCCCAAGAGACCCAGTACTTC.

The gene calls are TRBV11-2 and TRBJ2-1; D unclear. The length of the CDR3 is 14 residues. Trimming pared 3 bases from V and 5 bases from J, leaving 11 bases between. CDR1 and CDR2 from the germline V gene are SGHAT and FQNNGV. This chain's CDR3 is CASSFLRSNNEQFF. CDR3 DNA sequence: TGTGCCAGCAGCTTTCTGCGGTCCAACAATGAGCAGTTCTTC.

The rearrangement links TRBV19 to TRBJ2-1, with 8 bases matching TRBD2. The CDR3 contains 15 residues. CDR1 LNHDA and CDR2 SQIVND come from the germline V gene (reference sequence). V trimming: 1 base; J trimming: 6 bases; junction bases outside the gene matches: 5. CDR3 DNA sequence: TGTGCCAGTAGTATAGGTAGCGGGATTGGCAATGAGCAGTTCTTC. Its protein is CASSIGSGIGNEQFF.

On this clone itself: An end of the junction does not agree with germline; a read error may underlie this. V and J are TRBV18 and TRBJ2-7; TRBD1 aligns across 8 bases. The CDR3 is 18 amino acids. Germline lookup yields CDR1 KGHSH and CDR2 LQKENI. The CDR3 nucleotides read TGTGCCAGCTCCCCACCGCCAAAGGGGCCAGGGGGCATCTACGAGCAGTACTTC. Translated: CASSPPPKGPGGIYEQYF.